This record covers a single T cell receptor (beta chain). Its antigen remains unidentified. The CDR3 length is 13 residues. The V end was cut by 4 bases, the J end by 4 bases, with 10 bases between. CDR1 and CDR2 from the germline V gene are LNHDA and SQIVND (reference sequence). This sample was taken from a study of OX40 agonist ivuxolimab in advanced cancers. Looking at the study overall: Patients were given ivuxolimab, an antibody that agonizes OX40 (CD134). Overall study results and limits: In the 0.1 to 3.0 mg/kg range, CD4+ and CD8+ blood T cells had expanded clonally by week 6.

Autoimmune disease history or systemic immunosuppression led to patient exclusion. Repertoires were generated with immunoSEQ multiplex PCR, while TCRdb's copy carries only in-frame clones and drops some. The data show 45,000 to 60,000 clones, with approximately 87% seen just once and under 5.5% held by the top ten. J is TRBJ1-1 and V is TRBV19; D unclear. Sequences were derived from CD4+ or CD8+ T cells sorted from blood, sampled in a trial of the OX40 agonist ivuxolimab. This TCR derives from an adult with an advanced solid tumor such as melanoma, head and neck, liver or kidney cancer. The CDR3 protein is CASSRVEGTEAFF. DNA of the CDR3: TGTGCCAGTAGTAGGGTGGAGGGCACTGAAGCTTTCTTT.